This T cell receptor (beta chain) was identified during a study of shared clonotypes between healthy human individuals. Across the study: Three plates were used per donor for CD4 naive, three for CD4 memory, two for CD8 naive and one for CD8 memory.

Per the original methods: Without quality scores, immunoSEQ junctional reads could not be filtered like full-length reads. Repertoires were generated with immunoSEQ multiplex PCR, while TCRdb's copy carries only in-frame clones and drops some. From that table come the V and J calls and clone size; the DNA was used to work out D and trimming. The sample contains fewer than 2.5 million clones, roughly 93% of which appear only once. The donors, all of them Caucasian adults, lived in Nashville, Tennessee. Concerning this clone: Its antigen is currently unknown.

Study-level findings and limits: Memory subsets had estimated richness that was generally smaller than that of naive subsets.

Germline-derived CDR1 and CDR2 are LGHNA and YSLEER. This CDR3 comprises 15 residues. Trimming cost V 0 bases and J 5 bases, with 10 bases left between them. This sequence originates from a man in his late teens or twenties in good health. Some clones in this sample may be carry-over from other donors' samples. The chain is built from TRBV4-3 and TRBJ2-2; possibly TRBD1 for D (5 bases). Sequenced: naive CD4+ T cells from PBMCs. Subset noted: CD45RA+ positively selected. Written as DNA, the CDR3 is TGCGCCAGCAGCCAAGAGACAGTGGGGACCGGGGAGCTGTTTTTT. Protein: CASSQETVGTGELFF.